These 30 T cell receptor beta chains originate from one sample sequenced in a study of blood T cells in healthy people across ages. Sample-barcoded 5' priming and a J-beta primer mix drove a second PCR of roughly 6 to 12 cycles. TCRdb reprocessed the 5' RACE reads via MiXCR and lists one record per CDR3 protein. Seen here are roughly 800,000 distinct CDR3 sequences, roughly 60% observed once, and the top ten hold about 20%. Sequencing used blood. Source of these receptors: a man younger than 45 in good health.

This sequence joins TRBV7-2 and TRBJ2-7, with D uncertain. Germline V lookup: CDR1 SGHTA, CDR2 FQGNSA. This CDR3 has 12 amino acids. V lost 2 bases, J lost 5 bases, and 7 bases lay in between. CDR3 sequence: CASSLYRNEQYF. In DNA, the CDR3 is TGTGCCAGCAGCTTATATAGGAACGAGCAGTACTTC.

This clonotype appeared a few times. The chain combines TRBV29-1 with TRBJ2-2; D could derive from TRBD1 or TRBD2 (6 bases each). CDR1 and CDR2 from the germline V gene are SQVTM and ANQGSEA. This CDR3 contains 15 residues. V was cut by 4 bases and J by 0 bases, with 12 bases left in between. CDR3 protein: CSVVGGLPNTGELFF. CDR3 DNA sequence: TGCAGCGTTGTTGGGGGGCTCCCGAACACCGGGGAGCTGTTTTTT.

In DNA form, the CDR3 reads TGTGCCAGCAGTGCTACACAGGGCGTGATCACTGAAGCTTTCTTT. It specifies CASSATQGVITEAFF. V usage is TRBV6-1 and J usage is TRBJ1-1, with D possibly matching TRBD1 (6 bases). This CDR3 has 15 amino acids. Germline V gene sequence: CDR1 MNHNS, CDR2 SASEGT. The germline V and J ends were trimmed by 4 bases and 4 bases, with 16 bases remaining between them.

The J gene is TRBJ2-3, the V gene TRBV4-3; D remains unclear. The V gene's germline CDR1 is LGHNA and CDR2 YSLEER. The CDR3 runs to 15 residues. The V end was cut by 0 bases, the J end by 5 bases, with 12 bases between. The CDR3 region is CASSQDQRSVDTQYF. The CDR3 DNA follows: TGCGCCAGCAGCCAAGATCAAAGGTCCGTAGATACGCAGTATTTT.

The chain couples TRBV12-3 or TRBV12-4 to TRBJ2-3; 11 nucleotides align to TRBD2. CDR3 length: 15 residues. V trimming: 6 bases; J trimming: 4 bases; junction bases outside the gene matches: 6. The CDR3 spells CASRPSGGRPDTQYF. The CDR3 region has the DNA TGTGCCAGCAGACCTAGCGGGGGGCGCCCAGATACGCAGTATTTT.

A few counts support this clonotype. The chain joins TRBV12-3 or TRBV12-4 to TRBJ2-3, with 11 bases that match TRBD2. This CDR3 spans 17 amino acids. Trimming removed 5 bases from V and 1 base from J; junction bases left unmatched: 8. The CDR3 nucleotides are TGTGCCAGCAGTGTACTAGTGACTAGCGGGGGCACAGATACGCAGTATTTT. It codes for CASSVLVTSGGTDTQYF.

The CDR3 DNA sequence: TGTGCCAGGACTAGCGGGGGGACAGATACGCAGTATTTT. Translation gives CARTSGGTDTQYF. This chain uses TRBV10-3 with TRBJ2-3, with 14 bases lining up with TRBD2. The V gene's germline CDR1 is ENHRY and CDR2 SYGVKD. CDR3 length equals 13 residues. Germline trimming cut 10 bases from V and 3 bases from J; bases unmatched to any gene: 0.

As to this clonotype: A read error is possible here, since a much larger clone lies one base away. The DNA of the CDR3 is TGTGCCAGCAGCCCCCCGGGGGGAGACACTGAAGCTTTCTTT. Translation gives CASSPPGGDTEAFF. The chain has TRBV7-2 and TRBJ1-1; weak D call: TRBD1 (5 bases). Germline CDR1 reads SGHTA; CDR2 reads FQGNSA. The CDR3 consists of 14 residues. The V gene lost 5 bases and the J gene lost 3 bases, with 13 bases spanning the gap.

This clonotype was seen more than once but under ten times. The rearrangement joins TRBV7-9 to TRBJ2-7; no reliable D call. Germline CDR1 and CDR2: SEHNR and FQNEAQ (reference sequence). The V end lost 5 bases, the J end lost 5 bases, and 7 bases lay between the germline ends. This CDR3 is built from 11 residues. CDR3 coding DNA: TGTGCCAGCAGCACCACCCACGAGCAGTACTTC. Translation gives CASSTTHEQYF.

The V and J genes are TRBV29-1 and TRBJ2-7; D possibly corresponds to TRBD2 (7 bases). Trimming took off 8 bases at V and 4 bases at J, with 18 bases between the two ends. This CDR3 has 13 residues. Germline loops: CDR1 SQVTM, CDR2 ANQGSEA. The CDR3 DNA is TGCAGCCCGACGGGCGGGGGCCGATACGAGCAGTACTTC. Its protein product is CSPTGGGRYEQYF.

J is TRBJ2-1 and V is TRBV24-1; 10 bases agree with TRBD2. This CDR3 region has 18 residues. With 5 bases clipped from V and 5 bases from J, the junction kept 14 bases outside the gene matches. Germline V gene data show CDR1 as KGHDR and CDR2 as SFDVKD. CDR3 residues: CATSASGLAGVSHNEQFF. The CDR3 region has the DNA TGTGCCACCAGTGCCTCAGGCCTAGCGGGAGTTTCTCACAATGAGCAGTTCTTC.

The CDR3 region has the DNA TGTGCCAGCAGCGACAGGGGGTTTGGTGAGCAGTTCTTC. Its translation is CASSDRGFGEQFF. The chain joins TRBV11-3 to TRBJ2-1, with 9 bases that match TRBD1. CDR1 SGHNT and CDR2 YENEEA come from the germline V gene. The CDR3 extends over 13 amino acids. V trimming: 5 bases; J trimming: 9 bases; junction bases outside the gene matches: 5.

This chain connects TRBV25-1 to TRBJ1-2; D gene unclear. Deletions cut 1 base from V and 3 bases from J, with 12 bases between. Germline CDR1 and CDR2: MGHDK and SYGVNS. The CDR3 covers 15 residues. This chain's CDR3 is CASSEWLDLDYGYTF. In DNA form, the CDR3 reads TGTGCCAGCAGTGAATGGCTGGATTTGGACTATGGCTACACCTTC.

In this sample, this clonotype turned up once. The chain joins TRBV7-2 to TRBJ1-2, with D hard to call. Trimming took off 9 bases at V and 4 bases at J, with 18 bases between the two ends. The CDR3 totals 14 residues. Germline V gene lookup returns CDR1 SGHTA and CDR2 FQGNSA. The CDR3 DNA reads as TGTGCCAGTATTCCCCTGGGGAACACCTATGGCTACACCTTC. This sequence encodes CASIPLGNTYGYTF.

This chain joins TRBV7-9 and TRBJ2-7; 11 bases line up with TRBD2. J lost 7 bases, V lost 4 bases, and 9 bases had no gene match. CDR1 is SEHNR, CDR2 FQNEAQ, per germline (reference sequence). CDR3 length: 15 amino acids. DNA of the CDR3: TGTGCCAGCAGCTCGGGACTAGCGGTTTCGGGGGAGCAGTACTTC. Its translation: CASSSGLAVSGEQYF. The complete variable domain, with remaining parts taken from reference TRBV7-9 and TRBJ2-7, reads DTGVSQNPRHKITKRGQNVTFRCDPISEHNRLYWYRQTLGQGPEFLTYFQNEAQLEKSRLLSDRFSAERPKGSFSTLEIQRTEQGDSAMYLCASSSGLAVSGEQYFGPGTRLTVT.

The genes are TRBV28 and TRBJ2-5, with 10 bases that match TRBD1. The V gene end was trimmed by 8 bases and the J gene end by 13 bases; junction bases not matched to a gene: 16. The CDR3 length is 14 residues. Germline V lookup: CDR1 MDHEN, CDR2 SYDVKM. The CDR3 loop reads CASLAGTGEPLRYF. DNA of the CDR3: TGTGCCAGCCTCGCCGGGACAGGGGAACCCCTGCGGTACTTC.

The chain's CDR3 is CSARGTEAEKLFF. Written as DNA, the CDR3 is TGCAGTGCTAGGGGGACAGAGGCTGAAAAACTGTTTTTT. The chain combines TRBV20-1 with TRBJ1-4; 7 nucleotides align to TRBD1. Losses at the gene ends were 3 bases for V and 7 bases for J; bases not matched to a gene: 5. CDR1 is DFQATT and CDR2 is SNEGSKA in the germline V gene (reference sequence). The CDR3 contains 13 residues.

This chain connects TRBV7-2 to TRBJ2-1; D may be TRBD1 or TRBD2 (5 bases each). There are 18 residues in the CDR3. The germline gives CDR1 SGHTA, CDR2 FQGNSA. V lost 4 bases, J lost 2 bases, and 21 bases lay in between. The CDR3 sequence is CASSSKTGPGPPYNEQFF. The CDR3 nucleotides are TGTGCCAGCAGCTCTAAGACCGGTCCGGGACCCCCCTACAATGAGCAGTTCTTC.

V is TRBV11-1 and J is TRBJ2-7, with TRBD1 identical over 8 bases. The CDR3 has 16 residues. V shed 6 bases, J shed 3 bases, and the junction held 13 bases outside the gene matches. Germline loops: CDR1 SGHAT, CDR2 FQDESV (reference sequence). Here the CDR3 reads CASSYTGTGVNYEQYF. The CDR3 region has the DNA TGTGCCAGCAGTTATACCGGGACAGGAGTAAACTACGAGCAGTACTTC.

This clonotype was seen only a few times. This chain links TRBV12-3 or TRBV12-4 with TRBJ2-3; TRBD2 matches at 8 bases. Trimming took 3 bases from V and 0 from J; bases not matched to a gene: 2. CDR3 length: 15 residues. CDR3 nucleotide sequence: TGTGCCAGCAGTTTCGGGGGGGCTAGCACAGATACGCAGTATTTT. Its protein is CASSFGGASTDTQYF.

On this clonotype itself: A much larger clone sits a single nucleotide away, making a read error possible. V is TRBV7-6 and J is TRBJ2-5, with 10 bases matching TRBD1. Judging by the DNA end, TRBJ2-7 fits better; the J call may be wrong. CDR3 length: 14 residues. Germline assignment: CDR1 SGHVS and CDR2 FNYEAQ. The CDR3 DNA reads TGTGCCAGCAGCGGGGGACAGGGGATTTACGAGCAGTACTTC. Amino acid sequence: CASSGGQGIYEQYF.

This sequence joins TRBV28 and TRBJ2-1, with D hard to call. Germline V CDR1 and CDR2: MDHEN, SYDVKM. V was clipped by 6 bases and J by 4 bases, with 22 bases between them. CDR3 length: 17 residues. This CDR3 is CASSSYVVDPFYNEQFF. The CDR3 DNA reads TGTGCCAGCAGCTCCTACGTGGTGGACCCATTTTACAATGAGCAGTTCTTC.

The V call is TRBV6-1, the J call TRBJ1-2; D possibly corresponds to TRBD1 (6 bases). This CDR3 contains 16 residues. The V and J ends lost 2 bases and 2 bases respectively, with 15 bases between them. Per the germline V gene, CDR1 is MNHNS and CDR2 is SASEGT. The CDR3 sequence: CASSERGRGLNYGYTF. In nucleotides, the CDR3 is TGTGCCAGCAGTGAACGCGGTCGGGGGCTGAACTATGGCTACACCTTC.

This clonotype was observed a few times. J is TRBJ2-7 and V is TRBV20-1; 7 bases are a match to TRBD2. CDR3 length: 14 amino acids. The germline CDR1 and CDR2 sequences are DFQATT and SNEGSKA (reference sequence). The trim removed 4 bases at V and 0 bases at J, leaving 6 bases unmatched. The CDR3 DNA reads as TGCAGTGCTATGACCGGGACTACCTCCTACGAGCAGTACTTC. This codes for CSAMTGTTSYEQYF.

Written as DNA, the CDR3 is TGTGCCAGCGCCATTAGCCACCACGAGCAGTACTTC. Its translation: CASAISHHEQYF. V gene TRBV6-5 combines with J gene TRBJ2-4, with no clear D. The J call may not be correct, given that the DNA end is closer to TRBJ2-7. CDR1 is MNHEY and CDR2 is SVGAGI in the germline V gene. The CDR3 spans 12 residues.

This clonotype has only a few counts. This chain links TRBV4-3 with TRBJ1-2; D call uncertain. This CDR3 is 15 amino acids long. Trimming took off 1 base at V and 2 bases at J, with 11 bases between the two ends. Germline V gene lookup returns CDR1 LGHNA and CDR2 YSLEER. CDR3 sequence (DNA): TGCGCCAGCAGCCAAGGGGAGCCAAGCAACTATGGCTACACCTTC. This gives the protein CASSQGEPSNYGYTF.

V gene TRBV6-2 or TRBV6-3 combines with J gene TRBJ2-1; 12 bases agree with TRBD2. Germline V lookup: CDR1 MNHEY, CDR2 SVGEGT. The CDR3 totals 15 residues. V was pared by 2 bases and J by 6 bases, with 2 bases of the junction left unmatched. The CDR3 is CASSYGLAGSNEQFF. The CDR3 nucleotides are TGTGCCAGCAGTTACGGACTAGCGGGATCCAATGAGCAGTTCTTC.

The V call is TRBV5-6, the J call TRBJ1-5, with D hard to call. The V end was cut by 2 bases, the J end by 5 bases, with 11 bases between. The CDR3 is made up of 14 amino acids. Germline loops: CDR1 SGHDT, CDR2 YYEEEE. CDR3 region: CASSFRQPDQPQHF. The CDR3 bases are TGTGCCAGCAGCTTCAGGCAGCCGGATCAGCCCCAGCATTTT. Combining the CDR3 with reference TRBV5-6 and TRBJ1-5 gives the whole variable domain DAGVTQSPTHLIKTRGQQVTLRCSPKSGHDTVSWYQQALGQGPQFIFQYYEEEERQRGNFPDRFSGHQFPNYSSELNVNALLLGDSALYLCASSFRQPDQPQHFGDGTRLSIL.

This sequence joins TRBV20-1 and TRBJ2-7, with 12 bases fitting TRBD2. The junction had 3 bases not matched to a gene; V was cut back by 3 bases and J by 3 bases. The germline V gene has CDR1 DFQATT and CDR2 SNEGSKA (reference sequence). The CDR3 spans 14 residues. CDR3 protein: CSARASGRVYEQYF. The CDR3 DNA follows: TGCAGTGCTAGGGCTAGCGGGAGGGTCTACGAGCAGTACTTC.

J is TRBJ2-5 and V is TRBV29-1, with unresolved D. This CDR3 has 16 residues. The V and J ends lost 3 bases and 1 base respectively, with 18 bases between them. Germline V gives CDR1 SQVTM, CDR2 ANQGSEA. The CDR3 DNA reads TGCAGCGTTGATTTCTATTCAAGGTTCGGCCAAGAGACCCAGTACTTC. Translated: CSVDFYSRFGQETQYF.